This T cell receptor (beta chain) comes out of a study of tumor-infiltrating lymphocytes in primary liver carcinoma. Whole-study context: The patient group consisted of men and women aged 30 to 69 years. With diameters of about 4 to 10 cm, tumors were stage T1-T3 N0M0.

On this clonotype: Its target is unknown. Because it lacks the conserved phenylalanine or tryptophan at the end, this CDR3 is likely a read error.

Starting from 500 ng of total RNA, TCR beta cDNA was produced with a primer in the constant region. Researchers made the TCR beta libraries by running three nested multiplex PCR rounds with slightly modified ARM-PCR. Running roughly 10 cycles apiece, the first two PCR rounds relied on TRBV1-TRBV30 forward primers together with a C-beta reverse primer. TCRdb analysed the multiplex PCR reads with MiXCR anew, one entry per CDR3 protein. The sample has around 54,000 distinct CDR3 sequences, over 65% seen once. CDR3 length: 17 amino acids. V lost 2 bases and J lost 6; bases outside the gene matches: 12. Germline V gene data show CDR1 as MGHRA and CDR2 as YSYEKL. The study's findings and limits: Overlap in tumor-adjacent and tumor-blood pairs fell below that of tumor region pairs.

From unsorted bulk tissue weighing about 20-32 mg, DNA and RNA were co-extracted. The clonotype was recovered from a man between 40 and 49 years old with primary liver carcinoma and hepatitis B virus infection. The material sequenced was liver tumor tissue from sampling region 2. Noted subset: tumor region T2, inferior pole. The rearrangement uses TRBV4-1 and TRBJ2-7; 11 bases are shared with TRBD2. CDR3 region: CASSQLGETSGSCEQYI. The CDR3 bases are TGCGCCAGCAGCCAACTGGGAGAAACTAGCGGGAGCTGCGAGCAGTACATC.